The T cell receptor (beta chain) described here comes from a study of blood T cells in healthy people across ages. Study-wide results and caveats: There were more naive CD4+ cells and higher diversity in long-lived donors than in aged donors. TCR beta diversity per million T cells fell roughly linearly with age.

Sample-barcoded 5' priming and a J-beta primer mix drove a second PCR of roughly 7 to 11 cycles. Sequencing recovered at least 2.5 million CDR3-containing paired-end reads from each sample. TCRdb analysed the 5' RACE reads with MiXCR anew, one entry per CDR3 protein. The data contain some 700,000 distinct CDR3 sequences, around 40% of them singletons. With 5 bases removed from V and 5 bases from J, the gap between germline ends came to 13 bases. Looked up from germline, CDR1 is DFQATT and CDR2 is SNEGSKA (reference sequence). There are 13 residues in the CDR3. About this clonotype: Its antigen remains unknown.

V is TRBV20-1 and J is TRBJ2-1; either TRBD1 or TRBD2 may fit D (5 bases each). This receptor was obtained from a woman in her fifties or sixties in good health. The sequenced material came from blood. The DNA for the CDR3 is TGCAGTGCTGGCCGGGACCCGAACAATGAGCAGTTCTTC. The encoded protein is CSAGRDPNNEQFF.